The T cell receptor beta chain under discussion was sequenced for a study of blood T cells in healthy people across ages (dated by TCRdb to the mid-2010s). Regarding the research as a whole: In model experiments, roughly one uniquely barcoded TCR beta cDNA molecule per two T cells was captured by template switching. Two additional independent replicas of 1 million unique cDNA reads from the same blood draw were analyzed for two donors (one aged 18 to 30 and one aged 80 or older). The study measured age-related changes in TCR beta repertoire diversity using deep sequencing normalized with unique cDNA molecular identifiers. The donors were divided into four age groups: young (average approximately 16 years), middle-aged (about 40), aged (approximately 62) and long-lived (more than 75). To avoid experimental bias, donors of different ages were distributed randomly across sequencing lanes. Overall results and qualifications from the work: As age increased, observed TCR beta diversity per million T cells dropped in a roughly linear way, and a significant reduction was already evident by age about 40. A strong correlation was found between observed TCR beta diversity and the percentage of naive T cells measured by flow cytometry. Estimates of total diversity from one million sequenced T cells were regarded as lower bounds and underestimates. Compared with the aged group, the long-lived group had more naive CD4+ T cells, fewer expanded clones and increased TCR diversity, suggesting age selection. Because the CMV infection status of the donors was unknown, age-related changes in expanded clonotypes may potentially have been confounded. Conclusive comparison of naive and antigen-experienced compartments was prevented by the profiling of bulk unsorted PBMCs.

The method behind the library was 5' RACE. Sequencing used an Illumina HiSeq 2500. A second roughly 6 to 12 cycle PCR used a sample-barcoded 5' primer and a J-beta primer mix. A unique molecular identifier was introduced onto each TCR beta cDNA molecule by a template-switch 5' adaptor carrying 12 random nucleotides. Each sample yielded at least 3 million CDR3-containing paired-end reads. First-strand cDNA synthesis was performed from all RNA using the Mint cDNA synthesis kit, with priming by a TRBC-specific oligonucleotide. All cDNA was treated with uracil-DNA glycosylase and then went through a first 18-cycle PCR with the universal primers M1SS and BC2_uni_R. As for the authors' bioinformatics: Normalization of each sample was performed by random selection of 1 million high-quality reads, each carrying a distinct molecular identifier. Reads sharing molecular identifiers were discarded rather than binned into consensus sequences. CDR3 identification, clonotype clustering and error correction used MiTCR with a Q25 quality threshold and the strictest error-elimination algorithm. A nonparametric unseen species model using Euler transformation provided a lower-bound estimate of total TCR beta diversity. TCRdb redid the processing of the public reads, applying fastp at Q25 and MiXCR, and retained in-frame beta chains. Duplicate CDR3 protein sequences are folded into a single record with the most common DNA and genes. TCRdb assigned the V and J calls; the authors' analysis was not used. The sample table records hundreds of thousands of distinct CDR3 sequences; 45% to 50% of these occur just once. Clones ranked in the top ten supply about a third of the sample.

Based on the germline V gene, the CDR1 and CDR2 sequences are SGHRS and YFSETQ. The CDR3 runs 17 residues from the cysteine to the phenylalanine. Solely the CDR3 DNA is kept, with 51 bases framed from the first base. V loses 0 bases, J loses 0 bases, and the germline ends lie 15 bases apart. The approximately 41 donors, aged about 6 to 95 years, were systemically healthy Caucasian individuals from Russia. Each donor gave about 9.8 milliliters of peripheral blood, drawn into EDTA-treated Vacutainer tubes. Ficoll-Paque density-gradient centrifugation was used to isolate PBMCs, with at least 7 million obtained per sample. Trizol reagent was used to extract total RNA from the PBMCs, yielding at least 5 micrograms per sample. For every donor, flow cytometry on a PBMC aliquot measured the percentage of naive CD45RAhigh/CD27high T cells. To note about this clonotype: Its antigen has not been determined. Within one base of it there is no much larger clone, and no base qualities were kept.

The sample taken for sequencing was blood. The V gene is TRBV5-1 and the J gene is TRBJ1-2; the D gene identity is not certain. The receptor was derived from a woman aged 60-75 years in good health. The DNA is TGCGCCAGCAGCTTGGCACGGACGGAGCTAGCTAACTATGGCTACACCTTC. Its translation is CASSLARTELANYGYTF.